One and the same sample provided the 26 T cell receptor beta chains below, sequenced in a study of blood T cells in healthy people across ages. Sample-barcoded 5' priming and a J-beta primer mix drove a second PCR of about 6 to 12 cycles. TCRdb used MiXCR to reprocess the 5' RACE reads, holding one entry per CDR3 protein. Here the sample spans 780,000 or so distinct CDR3 sequences, approximately 25% being singletons. The data were also submitted as part of a second study, on T cells of mothers and their children.

Sequencing used blood. The source of these receptors is a boy aged 10-17 years in good health.

This chain links TRBV7-2 with TRBJ2-6, with 8 bases matching TRBD1. Germline V gives CDR1 SGHTA, CDR2 FQGNSA. V gave up 5 bases and J gave up 3 bases; unmatched junction bases: 3. The CDR3 runs to 15 residues. CDR3: CASSIGQGGANVLTF. Written as DNA, the CDR3 is TGTGCCAGCAGCATCGGACAGGGTGGGGCCAACGTCCTGACTTTC.

The chain couples TRBV27 to TRBJ2-1; 15 bases match TRBD2. The CDR3 has 17 residues. The junction had 2 bases not matched to a gene; V was cut back by 2 bases and J by 3 bases. The germline CDR1 and CDR2 sequences are MNHEY and SMNVEV (reference sequence). Written as DNA, the CDR3 is TGTGCCAGCAGTTTAGGGGGACTAGCGGGAGGCTACAATGAGCAGTTCTTC. This sequence encodes CASSLGGLAGGYNEQFF.

The chain links TRBV29-1 to TRBJ2-1; 14 nucleotides line up with TRBD2. The CDR3 runs 17 residues. V dropped 7 bases and J dropped 2; count of bases not matched to a gene: 10. Germline V gene lookup returns CDR1 SQVTM and CDR2 ANQGSEA. The CDR3 is CSALGLAGGPTYNEQFF. CDR3 DNA: TGCAGCGCCCTCGGACTAGCGGGGGGTCCGACCTACAATGAGCAGTTCTTC.

The V call is TRBV11-2, the J call TRBJ1-2, with 8 bases identical to TRBD1. The length of the CDR3 is 15 residues. The V gene end was trimmed by 5 bases and the J gene end by 0 bases; junction bases not matched to a gene: 5. The germline V gene encodes CDR1 SGHAT and CDR2 FQNNGV. The DNA of the CDR3 is TGTGCCAGCAGCGCAGGGACAGGAGCTAACTATGGCTACACCTTC. Translating it yields CASSAGTGANYGYTF.

This clonotype was observed a few times. The CDR3 DNA reads as TGTGCCAGCACCATGGATTGGGCTAATGAAAAACTGTTTTTT. Protein sequence: CASTMDWANEKLFF. V is TRBV6-6 and J is TRBJ1-4, with D unclear. CDR1 and CDR2 (germline): MNHNY, SVGAGI (reference sequence). Trimming stripped 7 bases from V and 3 bases from J, with 12 bases between. The CDR3 is 14 amino acids.

The genes are TRBV20-1 and TRBJ2-5, with a tentative D call TRBD2 (5 bases). CDR3 length equals 13 residues. CDR1 is DFQATT and CDR2 is SNEGSKA in the germline V gene (reference sequence). V gave up 6 bases and J gave up 2 bases, with 13 bases separating them. The CDR3: CSAKRTAQETQYF. The CDR3 coding sequence is TGCAGTGCCAAAAGGACTGCACAAGAGACCCAGTACTTC.

This rearrangement joins TRBV6-2 or TRBV6-3 to TRBJ1-1; D not resolved. Germline CDR1 and CDR2: MNHEY and SVGEGT. The CDR3 runs to 15 residues. Trimming removed 0 bases at V and 5 bases at J, with 13 bases between. CDR3 DNA: TGTGCCAGCAGTTACTCGGAGACGATGGGAACTGAAGCTTTCTTT. Translated: CASSYSETMGTEAFF.

The V gene is TRBV27, the J gene TRBJ1-1, with D tentatively TRBD1 (5 bases). Germline V lookup: CDR1 MNHEY, CDR2 SMNVEV (reference sequence). With 5 bases removed from V and 1 base from J, the gap between germline ends came to 14 bases. This CDR3 is built from 15 residues. Here the CDR3 reads CASSPPGTANTEAFF. The CDR3 nucleotides read TGTGCCAGCAGTCCGCCGGGGACTGCGAACACTGAAGCTTTCTTT.

The chain recombines TRBV12-3 or TRBV12-4 with TRBJ1-1; D possibly corresponds to TRBD1 (6 bases). The V and J ends lost 6 bases and 9 bases respectively, with 23 bases between them. This CDR3 has 15 residues. The chain's CDR3 is CASSIAKQGPNQAFF. CDR3 sequence (DNA): TGTGCCAGCAGCATCGCCAAACAGGGACCAAATCAAGCTTTCTTT.

This clonotype occurred a few times. The chain has TRBV24-1 and TRBJ2-1, with unresolved D. The V end was cut by 4 bases, the J end by 0 bases, with 6 bases between. This CDR3 has 14 residues. Germline CDR1 and CDR2: KGHDR and SFDVKD. The CDR3 loop reads CATSDITSYNEQFF. The CDR3 DNA follows: TGTGCCACCAGTGACATTACCTCCTACAATGAGCAGTTCTTC.

This chain joins TRBV29-1 and TRBJ2-1, with TRBD2 matching 7 bases. V was pared by 2 bases and J by 4 bases, with 5 bases of the junction left unmatched. The germline V gene encodes CDR1 SQVTM and CDR2 ANQGSEA. This CDR3 has 14 amino acids. CDR3 DNA: TGCAGCGTTGAAACAACTAGCGCTTACAATGAGCAGTTCTTC. This sequence encodes CSVETTSAYNEQFF.

The rearrangement links TRBV27 to TRBJ1-2, with D possibly TRBD1 on 5 matching bases. V was shortened by 4 bases and J by 1 base, with 7 bases between the two germline ends. CDR3 size: 13 residues. CDR1 MNHEY and CDR2 SMNVEV come from the germline V gene (reference sequence). CDR3 nucleotides: TGTGCCAGCAGTTATGGACATAACTATGGCTACACCTTC. As protein: CASSYGHNYGYTF.

This clonotype appeared a few times. The rearrangement joins TRBV3-1 to TRBJ2-3, with D possibly being TRBD2 (5 bases). In germline, CDR1 is LGHDT, CDR2 YNNKEL (reference sequence). CDR3 length equals 13 residues. Trimming shortened V by 4 bases and J by 4 bases, and 9 bases separated the two germline ends. CDR3: CASSRESADTQYF. The CDR3 bases are TGTGCCAGCAGCCGGGAGTCTGCAGATACGCAGTATTTT.

This chain links TRBV7-6 with TRBJ2-5; TRBD2 matches at 9 bases. The closer fit of TRBJ2-1 to the DNA end suggests the J call may be wrong. The CDR3 consists of 19 residues. Germline V gene data show CDR1 as SGHVS and CDR2 as FNYEAQ. This CDR3 is CASSLGVSREGRLGDEQFF. In nucleotides, the CDR3 is TGTGCCAGCAGCTTAGGGGTTTCGCGGGAGGGCCGATTGGGGGATGAGCAGTTCTTC.

V usage is TRBV4-1 and J usage is TRBJ2-5, with TRBD1 identical over 7 bases. With 0 bases clipped from V and 2 bases from J, the junction kept 12 bases outside the gene matches. The CDR3 has 18 amino acids. Germline V gene sequence: CDR1 MGHRA, CDR2 YSYEKL. The CDR3 sequence is CASSQDYRGTATQETQYF. CDR3 nucleotide sequence: TGCGCCAGCAGCCAAGATTATAGGGGGACAGCAACTCAAGAGACCCAGTACTTC.

The chain couples TRBV6-1 to TRBJ2-1, with TRBD2 matching 13 bases. Trimming removed 5 bases from V and 1 base from J; junction bases left unmatched: 2. CDR1 is MNHNS, CDR2 SASEGT, per germline. The CDR3 runs 16 residues. CDR3 region: CASSKGLAGSYNEQFF. CDR3 coding DNA: TGTGCCAGCAGTAAGGGACTAGCGGGGTCCTACAATGAGCAGTTCTTC.

The V gene is TRBV5-1, the J gene TRBJ2-3; 8 bases are a match to TRBD1. V trimming: 3 bases; J trimming: 5 bases; junction bases outside the gene matches: 5. Germline V gives CDR1 SGHRS, CDR2 YFSETQ. This CDR3 comprises 14 residues. The DNA of the CDR3 is TGCGCCAGCAGCTCCGGACAGGGAATAGATACGCAGTATTTT. This sequence encodes CASSSGQGIDTQYF.

This clonotype has more than one count but fewer than ten. CDR3 amino acids: CSVEGSKNIQYF. CDR3 in DNA: TGCAGCGTTGAAGGGTCCAAAAACATTCAGTACTTC. This rearrangement joins TRBV29-1 to TRBJ2-4; D not certain. The V end lost 1 base, the J end lost 2 bases, and 3 bases lay between the germline ends. CDR3 length: 12 amino acids. Germline assignment: CDR1 SQVTM and CDR2 ANQGSEA.

This clonotype was seen more than once but under ten times. One end of the junction fails to match germline, which may point to a read error. V and J are TRBV7-8 and TRBJ2-5, with TRBD1 as a possible D gene (6 bases). This CDR3 comprises 18 residues. CDR1 and CDR2 (germline): SGHVS, FQNEAQ. The CDR3 region is CASGLINRAYKWQETQYF. The DNA of the CDR3 is TGTGCCAGCGGCTTAATTAACAGGGCCTATAAGTGGCAAGAGACCCAGTACTTC.

This clonotype was seen a few times. The J gene is TRBJ1-1, the V gene TRBV25-1; 10 nucleotides line up with TRBD1. V dropped 2 bases and J dropped 4; count of bases not matched to a gene: 13. CDR3 length equals 18 residues. Germline V lookup: CDR1 MGHDK, CDR2 SYGVNS. CDR3 DNA sequence: TGTGCCAGCAGTGAAATGCCCGGGACAGGGGACGAACGCACTGAAGCTTTCTTT. It specifies CASSEMPGTGDERTEAFF.

This clonotype was observed a handful of times. This chain connects TRBV28 to TRBJ2-5; TRBD1 agrees at 7 bases. The assigned J gene may be wrong: the sequence end matches TRBJ2-7 better. The CDR3 covers 15 residues. Germline V gene lookup returns CDR1 MDHEN and CDR2 SYDVKM. The CDR3 DNA follows: TGTGCCAGCAGTAAACCTGGGACAGTGCCCCTCGAGCAGTACTTC. Its translation: CASSKPGTVPLEQYF.

V usage is TRBV9 and J usage is TRBJ2-3; no clear D. The V end lost 4 bases, the J end lost 4 bases, and 7 bases lay between the germline ends. Germline V gene lookup returns CDR1 SGDLS and CDR2 YYNGEE. The CDR3 has 12 residues. This CDR3 is CASSPHSDTQYF. In DNA, the CDR3 is TGTGCCAGCAGCCCACACTCAGATACGCAGTATTTT.

This clonotype was found a few times. In DNA form, the CDR3 reads TGTGCCAGCAGCCGGGACAGGCAAGGACGGGAGCTGTTTTTT. This sequence encodes CASSRDRQGRELFF. The rearrangement links TRBV11-2 to TRBJ2-2; TRBD1 agrees at 8 bases. Germline CDR1 and CDR2: SGHAT and FQNNGV. The CDR3 extends over 14 amino acids. The V and J ends lost 5 bases and 9 bases, in that order; junction bases with no gene match: 8.

The chain employs TRBV28 and TRBJ2-5; 7 bases match TRBD2. Germline V CDR1 and CDR2: MDHEN, SYDVKM. The V and J ends lost 6 bases and 2 bases, in that order; junction bases with no gene match: 15. This CDR3 has 17 residues. As DNA, the CDR3 is TGTGCCAGCAGCTCTCAGTCAGGGCGGGAGCGGCAAGAGACCCAGTACTTC. Translated: CASSSQSGRERQETQYF. The full variable domain, in which reference TRBV28 and TRBJ2-5 provide the parts outside the CDR3, is DVKVTQSSRYLVKRTGEKVFLECVQDMDHENMFWYRQDPGLGLRLIYFSYDVKMKEKGDIPEGYSVSREKKERFSLILESASTNQTSMYLCASSSQSGRERQETQYFGPGTRLLVL.

This rearrangement joins TRBV6-5 to TRBJ2-2, with D unresolved. The CDR3 runs to 15 residues. CDR1 and CDR2 (germline): MNHEY, SVGAGI. V lost 6 bases, J lost 2 bases, and 13 bases lay in between. This CDR3 reads CASRVHLFNTGELFF. Here the CDR3 DNA reads TGTGCCAGCAGGGTACACTTATTTAACACCGGGGAGCTGTTTTTT.

This chain joins TRBV20-1 and TRBJ1-5, with D possibly being TRBD1 (5 bases). In germline, CDR1 is DFQATT, CDR2 SNEGSKA (reference sequence). The CDR3 is 16 amino acids. V was pared by 5 bases and J by 1 base, with 18 bases between. The CDR3 DNA follows: TGCAGTGCTCCGCCGATGGGGGGAAGGAGCAATCAGCCCCAGCATTTT. It encodes CSAPPMGGRSNQPQHF.